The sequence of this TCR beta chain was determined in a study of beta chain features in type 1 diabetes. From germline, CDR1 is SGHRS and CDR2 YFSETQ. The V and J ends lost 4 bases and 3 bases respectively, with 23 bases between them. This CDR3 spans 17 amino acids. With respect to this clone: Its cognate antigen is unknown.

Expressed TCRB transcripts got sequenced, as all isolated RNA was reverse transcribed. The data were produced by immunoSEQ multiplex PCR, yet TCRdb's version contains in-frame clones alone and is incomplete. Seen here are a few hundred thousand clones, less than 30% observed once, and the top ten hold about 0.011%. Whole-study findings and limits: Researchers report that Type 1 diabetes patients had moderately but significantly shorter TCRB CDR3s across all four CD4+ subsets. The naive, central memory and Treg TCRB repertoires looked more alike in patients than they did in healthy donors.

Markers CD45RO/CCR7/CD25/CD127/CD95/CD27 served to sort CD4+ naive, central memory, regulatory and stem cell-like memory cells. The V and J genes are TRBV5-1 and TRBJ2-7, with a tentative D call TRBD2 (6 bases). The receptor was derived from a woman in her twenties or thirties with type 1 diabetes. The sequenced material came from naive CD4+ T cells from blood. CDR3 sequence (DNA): TGCGCCAGCAGCCTACGAGCGGGCTCCGCGGGGAACTACGAGCAGTACTTC. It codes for CASSLRAGSAGNYEQYF.